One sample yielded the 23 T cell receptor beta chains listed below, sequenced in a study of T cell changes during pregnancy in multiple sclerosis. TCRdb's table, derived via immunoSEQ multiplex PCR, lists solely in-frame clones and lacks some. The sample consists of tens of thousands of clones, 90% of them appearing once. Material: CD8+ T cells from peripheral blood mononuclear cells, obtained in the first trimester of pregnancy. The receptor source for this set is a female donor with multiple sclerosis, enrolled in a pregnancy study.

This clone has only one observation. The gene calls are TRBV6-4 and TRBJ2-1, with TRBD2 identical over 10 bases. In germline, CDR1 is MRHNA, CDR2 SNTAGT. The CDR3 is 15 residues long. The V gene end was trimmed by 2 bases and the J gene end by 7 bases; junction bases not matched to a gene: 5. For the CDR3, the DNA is TGTGCCAGCAGTGACGGGACTAGCGAGCGGAATGAGCAGTTCTTC. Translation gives CASSDGTSERNEQFF.

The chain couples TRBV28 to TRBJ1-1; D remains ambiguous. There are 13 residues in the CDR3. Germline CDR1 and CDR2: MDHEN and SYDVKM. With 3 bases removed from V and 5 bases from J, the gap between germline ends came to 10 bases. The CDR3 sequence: CASSLAVETEAFF. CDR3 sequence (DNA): TGTGCCAGCAGTTTGGCGGTAGAGACTGAAGCTTTCTTT. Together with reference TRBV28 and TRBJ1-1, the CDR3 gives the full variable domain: DVKVTQSSRYLVKRTGEKVFLECVQDMDHENMFWYRQDPGLGLRLIYFSYDVKMKEKGDIPEGYSVSREKKERFSLILESASTNQTSMYLCASSLAVETEAFFGQGTRLTVV.

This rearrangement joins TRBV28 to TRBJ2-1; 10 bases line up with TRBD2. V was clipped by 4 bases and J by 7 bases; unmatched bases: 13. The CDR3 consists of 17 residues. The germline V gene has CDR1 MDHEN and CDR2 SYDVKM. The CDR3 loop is CASSWGGAGGPSNEQFF. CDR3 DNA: TGTGCCAGCAGTTGGGGTGGAGCGGGAGGGCCCTCGAATGAGCAGTTCTTC.

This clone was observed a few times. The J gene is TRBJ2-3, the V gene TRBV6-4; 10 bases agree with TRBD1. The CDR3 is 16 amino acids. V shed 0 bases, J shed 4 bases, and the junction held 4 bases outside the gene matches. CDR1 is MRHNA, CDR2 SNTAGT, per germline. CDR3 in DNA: TGTGCCAGCAGTGACTCGACTGGACAGGGGGCAGATACGCAGTATTTT. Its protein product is CASSDSTGQGADTQYF.

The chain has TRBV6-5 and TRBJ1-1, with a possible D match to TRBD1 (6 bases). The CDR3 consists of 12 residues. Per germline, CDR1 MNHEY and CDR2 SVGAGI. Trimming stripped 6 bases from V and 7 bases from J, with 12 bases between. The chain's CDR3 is CASSFGTSEAFF. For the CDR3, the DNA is TGTGCCAGCAGCTTCGGGACAAGTGAAGCTTTCTTT.

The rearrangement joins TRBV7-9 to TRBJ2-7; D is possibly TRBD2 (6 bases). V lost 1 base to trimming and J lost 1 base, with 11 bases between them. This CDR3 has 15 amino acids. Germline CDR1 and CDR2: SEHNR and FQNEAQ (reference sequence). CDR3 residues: CASSLGGGASYEQYF. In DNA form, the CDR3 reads TGTGCCAGCAGCTTAGGAGGCGGGGCATCCTACGAGCAGTACTTC.

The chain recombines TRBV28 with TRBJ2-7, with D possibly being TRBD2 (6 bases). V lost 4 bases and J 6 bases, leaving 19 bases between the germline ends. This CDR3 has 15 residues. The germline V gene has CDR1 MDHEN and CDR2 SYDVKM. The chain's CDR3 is CASSSPVTRKREQYF. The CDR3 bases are TGTGCCAGCAGTTCCCCTGTGACTAGAAAACGCGAGCAGTACTTC.

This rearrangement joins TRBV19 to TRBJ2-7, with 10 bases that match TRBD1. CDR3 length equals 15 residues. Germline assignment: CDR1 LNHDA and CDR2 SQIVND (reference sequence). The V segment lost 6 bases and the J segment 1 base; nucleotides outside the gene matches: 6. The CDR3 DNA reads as TGTGCCAGTAGCTCCGGGACAGGGGATTCCTACGAGCAGTACTTC. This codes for CASSSGTGDSYEQYF. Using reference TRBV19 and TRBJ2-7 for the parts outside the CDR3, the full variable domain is DGGITQSPKYLFRKEGQNVTLSCEQNLNHDAMYWYRQDPGQGLRLIYYSQIVNDFQKGDIAEGYSVSREKKESFPLTVTSAQKNPTAFYLCASSSGTGDSYEQYFGPGTRLTVT.

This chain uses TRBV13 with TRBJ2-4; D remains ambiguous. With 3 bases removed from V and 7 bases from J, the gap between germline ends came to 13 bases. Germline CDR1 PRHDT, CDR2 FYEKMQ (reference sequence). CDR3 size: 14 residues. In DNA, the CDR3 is TGTGCCAGCAGCTTCGGGTCCGGTGGGAACATTCAGTACTTC. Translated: CASSFGSGGNIQYF. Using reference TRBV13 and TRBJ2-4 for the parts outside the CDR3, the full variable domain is AAGVIQSPRHLIKEKRETATLKCYPIPRHDTVYWYQQGPGQDPQFLISFYEKMQSDKGSIPDRFSAQQFSDYHSELNMSSLELGDSALYFCASSFGSGGNIQYFGAGTRLSVL.

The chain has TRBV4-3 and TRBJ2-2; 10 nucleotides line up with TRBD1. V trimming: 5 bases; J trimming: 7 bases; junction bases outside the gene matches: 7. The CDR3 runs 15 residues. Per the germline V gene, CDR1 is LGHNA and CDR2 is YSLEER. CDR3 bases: TGCGCCAGCAGCGTCGGACAGGGGGAAAGCGGGGAGCTGTTTTTT. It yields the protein CASSVGQGESGELFF.

CDR3 residues: CASSEAETGAYGYTF. CDR3 bases: TGTGCCAGCAGTGAAGCGGAGACAGGGGCCTATGGCTACACCTTC. The chain couples TRBV6-1 to TRBJ1-2; 8 positions match TRBD1. From germline, CDR1 is MNHNS and CDR2 SASEGT. Trimming took 0 bases from V and 4 from J; bases not matched to a gene: 4. CDR3 size: 15 residues.

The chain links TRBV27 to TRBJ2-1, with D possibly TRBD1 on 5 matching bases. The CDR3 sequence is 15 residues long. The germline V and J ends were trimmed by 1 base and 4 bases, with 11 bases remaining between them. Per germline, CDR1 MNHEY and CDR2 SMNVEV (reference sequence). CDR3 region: CASSLLQALYNEQFF. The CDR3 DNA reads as TGTGCCAGCAGTTTATTACAGGCGCTTTACAATGAGCAGTTCTTC.

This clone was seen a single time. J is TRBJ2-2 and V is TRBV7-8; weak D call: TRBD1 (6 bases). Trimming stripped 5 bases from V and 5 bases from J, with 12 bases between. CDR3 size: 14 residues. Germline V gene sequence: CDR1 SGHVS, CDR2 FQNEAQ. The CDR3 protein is CASSLDRRTGELFF. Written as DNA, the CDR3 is TGTGCCAGCAGCCTGGACAGACGGACCGGGGAGCTGTTTTTT.

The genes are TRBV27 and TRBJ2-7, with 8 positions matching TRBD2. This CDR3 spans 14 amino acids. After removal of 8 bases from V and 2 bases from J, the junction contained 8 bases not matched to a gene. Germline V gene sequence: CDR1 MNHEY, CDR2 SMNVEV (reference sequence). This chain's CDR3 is CASASGLSPYEQYF. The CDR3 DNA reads TGTGCCAGCGCTAGCGGGCTCTCACCCTACGAGCAGTACTTC.

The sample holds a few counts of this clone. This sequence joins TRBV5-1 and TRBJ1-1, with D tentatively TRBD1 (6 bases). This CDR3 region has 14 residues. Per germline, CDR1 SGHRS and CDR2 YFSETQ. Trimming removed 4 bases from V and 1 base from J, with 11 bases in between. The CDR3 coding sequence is TGCGCCAGCAGCCCTGACAGGAGGAACACTGAAGCTTTCTTT. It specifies CASSPDRRNTEAFF.

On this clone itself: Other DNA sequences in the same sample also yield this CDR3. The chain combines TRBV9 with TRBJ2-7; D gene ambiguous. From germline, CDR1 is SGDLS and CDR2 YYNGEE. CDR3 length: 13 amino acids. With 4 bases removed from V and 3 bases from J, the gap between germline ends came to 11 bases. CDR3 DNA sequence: TGTGCCAGCAGCCCAAGGAACAGCTACGAGCAGTACTTC. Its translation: CASSPRNSYEQYF.

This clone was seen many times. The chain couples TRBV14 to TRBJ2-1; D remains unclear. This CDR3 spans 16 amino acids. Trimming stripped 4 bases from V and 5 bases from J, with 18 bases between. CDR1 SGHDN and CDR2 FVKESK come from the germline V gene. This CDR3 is CASSLLKFLSDNEQFF. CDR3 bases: TGTGCCAGCAGCCTCCTAAAATTCCTTTCGGACAATGAGCAGTTCTTC.

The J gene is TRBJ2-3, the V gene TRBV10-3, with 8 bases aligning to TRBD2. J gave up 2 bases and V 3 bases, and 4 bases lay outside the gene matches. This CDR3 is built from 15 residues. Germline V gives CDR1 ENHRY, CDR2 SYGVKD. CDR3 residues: CAISEFSGNTDTQYF. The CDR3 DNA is TGTGCCATCAGTGAATTTAGCGGGAACACAGATACGCAGTATTTT.

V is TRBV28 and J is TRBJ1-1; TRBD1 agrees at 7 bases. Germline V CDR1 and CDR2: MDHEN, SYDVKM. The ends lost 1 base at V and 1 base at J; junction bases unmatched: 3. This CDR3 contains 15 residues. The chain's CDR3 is CASSLSGTANTEAFF. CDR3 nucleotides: TGTGCCAGCAGTTTATCGGGGACAGCGAACACTGAAGCTTTCTTT.

The CDR3 nucleotides are TGTGCCAGCAGCGCCACAGGGGGCAAGTCTACAGATACGCAGTATTTT. This sequence encodes CASSATGGKSTDTQYF. V is TRBV7-9 and J is TRBJ2-3, with 9 bases that match TRBD1. This CDR3 has 16 residues. V lost 5 bases and J lost 3; bases outside the gene matches: 9. Germline values: CDR1 SEHNR, CDR2 FQNEAQ (reference sequence).

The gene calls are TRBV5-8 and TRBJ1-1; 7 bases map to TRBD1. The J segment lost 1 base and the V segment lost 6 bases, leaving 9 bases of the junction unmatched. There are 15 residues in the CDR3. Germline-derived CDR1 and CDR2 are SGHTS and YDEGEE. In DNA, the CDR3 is TGTGCCAGCAACCAACGGGGACAGACGAACACTGAAGCTTTCTTT. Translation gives CASNQRGQTNTEAFF.

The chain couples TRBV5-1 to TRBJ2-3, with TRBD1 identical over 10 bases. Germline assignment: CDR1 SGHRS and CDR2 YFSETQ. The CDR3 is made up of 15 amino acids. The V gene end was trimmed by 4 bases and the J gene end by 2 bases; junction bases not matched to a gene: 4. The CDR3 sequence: CASSTRQGATDTQYF. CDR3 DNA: TGCGCCAGCAGCACACGACAGGGGGCCACAGATACGCAGTATTTT.

CDR3 protein: CASSRGRTQETQYF. Here the CDR3 DNA reads TGTGCCAGCAGCCGTGGACGGACTCAAGAGACCCAGTACTTC. The genes are TRBV27 and TRBJ2-5; a possible D gene is TRBD2 (5 bases). V was pared by 6 bases and J by 2 bases, with 13 bases between. The CDR3 has 14 amino acids. Germline CDR1 MNHEY, CDR2 SMNVEV (reference sequence).